This T cell receptor beta chain was found in a study of shared clonotypes between healthy human individuals. Findings and caveats of the study: Having only a few donors restricted how much genetic and exposure-history diversity was captured. Approximately 4.6% of naive CD4 clonotypes were shared across several donors.

As for this clone: The antigen remains unidentified.

This CDR3 has 17 amino acids. Only in-frame clones appear in the TCRdb table, and some are missing; sequencing was by immunoSEQ multiplex PCR. The sample contains 150,000 to 200,000 clones, just under 95% of which appear only once. CD45RA+ naive and CD45RA-negative memory subsets were separated from CD4+ cells. The source is a woman aged 25 to 39 in good health. Sequencing used naive CD4+ T cells sorted from blood. Subset: CD45RA+ positively selected. J is TRBJ2-2 and V is TRBV21-1; TRBD2 is the table's D call, not checked against the DNA. TRBV21-1 is shown as a pseudogene. The CDR3 DNA is TGTGCCAGCAGCAAAGCCCAAAAAAGAGACTGCACCGGGGAGCTGTTTTTT. This gives the protein CASSKAQKRDCTGELFF.